The following is a T cell receptor (beta chain) sequence with its context. A Seattle source enrolled patients during active infection and followed them longitudinally. Unmatched junction bases numbered 8, after V lost 2 bases and J lost 0 bases. The CDR3 is 18 amino acids. Per the germline V gene, CDR1 is SGHKS and CDR2 is YYEKEE (reference sequence). Assay: immunoSEQ multiplex PCR; the TCRdb copy retains only in-frame clones and omits some. The sample holds roughly 200,000 clones, roughly 86% seen once. The data were obtained in a study of blood T cell repertoires in COVID-19. Study as a whole: Donors in the United States, Italy and Spain gave samples during acute or convalescent COVID-19.

The sequenced sample was peripheral blood. The chain employs TRBV5-5 and TRBJ2-3, with 11 nucleotides matching TRBD2. The sequence came from a woman aged 45 to 65 with COVID-19, enrolled during active disease. CDR3 sequence reads: CASSFIPSGGPSTDTQYF. CDR3 DNA sequence: TGTGCCAGCAGCTTTATTCCTAGCGGGGGGCCTAGCACAGATACGCAGTATTTT. Combining the CDR3 with reference TRBV5-5 and TRBJ2-3 gives the whole variable domain DAGVTQSPTHLIKTRGQQVTLRCSPISGHKSVSWYQQVLGQGPQFIFQYYEKEERGRGNFPDRFSARQFPNYSSELNVNALLLGDSALYLCASSFIPSGGPSTDTQYFGPGTRLTVL.